This T cell receptor (beta chain) was obtained from a study of blood T cell repertoires in COVID-19. This clone was recorded at least ten times. Trimming shortened V by 3 bases and J by 0 bases, and 14 bases separated the two germline ends. CDR1 is LNHDA and CDR2 is SQIVND in the germline V gene (reference sequence). The CDR3 length is 17 residues. The protocol was immunoSEQ multiplex PCR, while the TCRdb copy is restricted to in-frame clones and leaves out a portion. The sample consists of about 69,000 clones, 79% of them appearing once. The clonotype was recovered from a human donor in a cohort sampled during active COVID-19. The specimen was peripheral blood. The V call is TRBV19, the J call TRBJ2-2; a weak D match, TRBD2 (5 bases). In DNA, the CDR3 is TGTGCCAGTAGTATTGGGCGGGCAGGAGCGAACACCGGGGAGCTGTTTTTT. This codes for CASSIGRAGANTGELFF. The whole variable domain, remainder taken from reference TRBV19 and TRBJ2-2, is DGGITQSPKYLFRKEGQNVTLSCEQNLNHDAMYWYRQDPGQGLRLIYYSQIVNDFQKGDIAEGYSVSREKKESFPLTVTSAQKNPTAFYLCASSIGRAGANTGELFFGEGSRLTVL.